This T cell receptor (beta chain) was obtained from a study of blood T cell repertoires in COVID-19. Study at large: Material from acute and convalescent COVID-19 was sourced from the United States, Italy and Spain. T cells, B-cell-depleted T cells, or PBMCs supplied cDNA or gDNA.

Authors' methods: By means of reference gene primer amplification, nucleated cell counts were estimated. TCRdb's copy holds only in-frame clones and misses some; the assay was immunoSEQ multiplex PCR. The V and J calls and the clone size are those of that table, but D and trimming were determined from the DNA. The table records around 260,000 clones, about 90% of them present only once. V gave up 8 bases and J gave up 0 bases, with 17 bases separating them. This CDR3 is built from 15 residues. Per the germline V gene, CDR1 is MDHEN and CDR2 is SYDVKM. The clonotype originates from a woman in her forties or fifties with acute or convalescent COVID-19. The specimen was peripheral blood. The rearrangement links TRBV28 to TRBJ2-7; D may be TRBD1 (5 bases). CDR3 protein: CASVSARDFSYEQYF. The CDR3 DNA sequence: TGTGCCAGCGTTTCAGCCAGGGATTTCTCCTACGAGCAGTACTTC.